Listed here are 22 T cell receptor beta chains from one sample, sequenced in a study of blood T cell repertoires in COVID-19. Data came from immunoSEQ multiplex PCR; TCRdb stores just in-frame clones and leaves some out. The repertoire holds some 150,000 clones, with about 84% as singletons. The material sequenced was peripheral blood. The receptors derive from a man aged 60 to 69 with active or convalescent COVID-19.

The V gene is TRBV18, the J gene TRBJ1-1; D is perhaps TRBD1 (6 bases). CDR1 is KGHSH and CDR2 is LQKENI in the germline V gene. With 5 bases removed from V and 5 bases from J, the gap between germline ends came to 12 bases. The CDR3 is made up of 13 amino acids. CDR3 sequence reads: CASSSAGETEAFF. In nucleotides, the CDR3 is TGTGCCAGCTCATCGGCAGGGGAAACTGAAGCTTTCTTT.

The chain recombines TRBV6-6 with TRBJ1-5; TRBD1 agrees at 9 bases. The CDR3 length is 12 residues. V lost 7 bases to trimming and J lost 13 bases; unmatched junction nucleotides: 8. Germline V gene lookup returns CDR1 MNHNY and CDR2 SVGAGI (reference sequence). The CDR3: CASKPGQGYQHF. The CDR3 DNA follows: TGTGCCAGCAAGCCGGGACAGGGTTATCAGCATTTT.

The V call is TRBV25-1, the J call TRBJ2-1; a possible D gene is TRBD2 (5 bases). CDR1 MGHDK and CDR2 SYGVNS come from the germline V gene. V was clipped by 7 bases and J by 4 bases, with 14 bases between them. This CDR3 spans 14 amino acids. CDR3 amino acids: CASKESRDYNEQFF. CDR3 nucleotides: TGTGCCAGCAAAGAATCCCGGGATTACAATGAGCAGTTCTTC. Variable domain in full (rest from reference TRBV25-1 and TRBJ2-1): EADIYQTPRYLVIGTGKKITLECSQTMGHDKMYWYQQDPGMELHLIHYSYGVNSTEKGDLSSESTVSRIRTEHFPLTLESARPSHTSQYLCASKESRDYNEQFFGPGTRLTVL.

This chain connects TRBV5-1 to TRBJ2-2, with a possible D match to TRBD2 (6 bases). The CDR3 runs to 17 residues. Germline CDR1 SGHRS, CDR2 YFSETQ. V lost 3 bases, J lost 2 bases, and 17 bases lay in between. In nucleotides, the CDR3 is TGCGCCAGCAGCTCGGTTGGAGGGGCAGGAAACACCGGGGAGCTGTTTTTT. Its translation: CASSSVGGAGNTGELFF. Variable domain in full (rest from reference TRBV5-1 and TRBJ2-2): KAGVTQTPRYLIKTRGQQVTLSCSPISGHRSVSWYQQTPGQGLQFLFEYFSETQRNKGNFPGRFSGRQFSNSRSEMNVSTLELGDSALYLCASSSVGGAGNTGELFFGEGSRLTVL.

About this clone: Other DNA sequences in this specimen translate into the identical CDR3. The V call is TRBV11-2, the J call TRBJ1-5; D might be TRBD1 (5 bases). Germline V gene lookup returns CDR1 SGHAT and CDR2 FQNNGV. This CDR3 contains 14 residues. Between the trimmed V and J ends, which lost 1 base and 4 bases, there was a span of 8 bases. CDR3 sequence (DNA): TGTGCCAGCAGCTTAGCGGGGGGGAATCAGCCCCAGCATTTT. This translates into CASSLAGGNQPQHF. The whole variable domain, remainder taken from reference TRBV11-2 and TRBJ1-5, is EAGVAQSPRYKIIEKRQSVAFWCNPISGHATLYWYQQILGQGPKLLIQFQNNGVVDDSQLPKDRFSAERLKGVDSTLKIQPAKLEDSAVYLCASSLAGGNQPQHFGDGTRLSIL.

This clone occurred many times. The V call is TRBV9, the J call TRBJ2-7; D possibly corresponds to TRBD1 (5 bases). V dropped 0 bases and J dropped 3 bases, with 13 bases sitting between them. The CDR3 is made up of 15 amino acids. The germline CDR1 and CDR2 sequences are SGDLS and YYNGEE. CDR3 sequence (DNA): TGTGCCAGCAGCGTAGATCTGGGGCGCGGCTACGAGCAGTACTTC. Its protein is CASSVDLGRGYEQYF.

The CDR3 coding sequence is TGTGCCAGCAGCTGGGGGGGTGGAAACACCATATATTTT. Translation: CASSWGGGNTIYF. This sequence joins TRBV7-3 and TRBJ1-3; D possibly corresponds to TRBD1 (5 bases). Germline CDR1 is SGHTA and CDR2 is FQGTGA. V was clipped by 4 bases and J by 3 bases, with 7 bases between them. The CDR3 totals 13 residues. The complete variable domain, with remaining parts taken from reference TRBV7-3 and TRBJ1-3, reads GAGVSQTPSNKVTEKGKYVELRCDPISGHTALYWYRQSLGQGPEFLIYFQGTGAADDSGLPNDRFFAVRPEGSVSTLKIQRTERGDSAVYLCASSWGGGNTIYFGEGSWLTVV.

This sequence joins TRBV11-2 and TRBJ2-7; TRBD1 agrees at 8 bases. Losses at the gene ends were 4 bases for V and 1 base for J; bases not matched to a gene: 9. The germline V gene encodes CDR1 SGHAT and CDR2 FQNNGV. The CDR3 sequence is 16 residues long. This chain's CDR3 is CASSSDVGQESYEQYF. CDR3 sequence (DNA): TGTGCCAGCAGCTCCGACGTGGGACAGGAATCCTACGAGCAGTACTTC.

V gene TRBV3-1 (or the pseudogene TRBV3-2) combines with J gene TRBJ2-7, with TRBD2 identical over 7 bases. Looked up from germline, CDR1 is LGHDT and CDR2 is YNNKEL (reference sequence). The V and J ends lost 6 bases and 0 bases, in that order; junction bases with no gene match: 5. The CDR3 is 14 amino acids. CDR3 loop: CASREREDSYEQYF. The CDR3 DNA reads TGTGCCAGCAGGGAACGGGAGGACTCCTACGAGCAGTACTTC.

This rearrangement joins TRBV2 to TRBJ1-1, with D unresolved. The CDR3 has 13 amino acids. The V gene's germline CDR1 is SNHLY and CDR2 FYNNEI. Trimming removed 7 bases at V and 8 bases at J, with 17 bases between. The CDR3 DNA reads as TGTGCCAGCACCCTAGGAAGGCCGGAGGAAGCTTTCTTT. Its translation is CASTLGRPEEAFF.

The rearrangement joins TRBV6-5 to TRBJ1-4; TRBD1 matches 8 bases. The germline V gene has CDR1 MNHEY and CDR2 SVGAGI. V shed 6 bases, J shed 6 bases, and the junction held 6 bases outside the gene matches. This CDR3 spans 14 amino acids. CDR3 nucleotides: TGTGCCAGCAGCGACAGGGGCGGTGATGAAAAACTGTTTTTT. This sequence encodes CASSDRGGDEKLFF.

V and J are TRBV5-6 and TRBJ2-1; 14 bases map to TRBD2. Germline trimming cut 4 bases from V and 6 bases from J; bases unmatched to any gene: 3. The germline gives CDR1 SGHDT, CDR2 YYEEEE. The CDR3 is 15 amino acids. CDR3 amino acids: CASSPGLAGGNEQFF. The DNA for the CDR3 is TGTGCCAGCAGCCCCGGACTAGCGGGGGGCAATGAGCAGTTCTTC. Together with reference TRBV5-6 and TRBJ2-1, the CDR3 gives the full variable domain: DAGVTQSPTHLIKTRGQQVTLRCSPKSGHDTVSWYQQALGQGPQFIFQYYEEEERQRGNFPDRFSGHQFPNYSSELNVNALLLGDSALYLCASSPGLAGGNEQFFGPGTRLTVL.

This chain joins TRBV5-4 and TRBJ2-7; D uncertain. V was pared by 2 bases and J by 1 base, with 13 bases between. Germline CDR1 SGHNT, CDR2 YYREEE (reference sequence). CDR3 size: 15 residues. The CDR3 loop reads CASSFRPRPSYEQYF. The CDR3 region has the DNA TGTGCCAGCAGCTTCCGTCCGCGTCCGTCCTACGAGCAGTACTTC.

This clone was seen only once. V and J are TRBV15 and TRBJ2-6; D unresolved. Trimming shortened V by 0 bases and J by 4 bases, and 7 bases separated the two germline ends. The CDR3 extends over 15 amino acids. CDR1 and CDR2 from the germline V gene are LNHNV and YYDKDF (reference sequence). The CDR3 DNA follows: TGTGCCACCAGCAGAGAAAGAGTAGGGGCCAACGTCCTGACTTTC. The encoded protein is CATSRERVGANVLTF.

The CDR3 nucleotides read TGTGCCAGTTTCACTAGCGGGAGTAACGGTGAGCAGTTCTTC. Protein product: CASFTSGSNGEQFF. The V call is TRBV6-5, the J call TRBJ2-1; 11 bases match TRBD2. CDR1 and CDR2 (germline): MNHEY, SVGAGI. Germline trimming cut 9 bases from V and 9 bases from J; bases unmatched to any gene: 10. There are 14 residues in the CDR3.

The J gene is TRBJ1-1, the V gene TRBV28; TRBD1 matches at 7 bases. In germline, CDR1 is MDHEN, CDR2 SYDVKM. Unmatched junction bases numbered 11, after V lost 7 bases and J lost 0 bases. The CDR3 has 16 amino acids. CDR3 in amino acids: CASINEQGLMNTEAFF. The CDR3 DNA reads TGTGCCAGCATAAACGAACAGGGGTTGATGAACACTGAAGCTTTCTTT.

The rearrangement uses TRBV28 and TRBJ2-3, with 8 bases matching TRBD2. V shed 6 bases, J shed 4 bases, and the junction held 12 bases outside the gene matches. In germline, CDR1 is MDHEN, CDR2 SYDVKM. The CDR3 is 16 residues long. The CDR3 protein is CASRKTSGGGPDTQYF. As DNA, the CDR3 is TGTGCCAGCAGAAAAACTAGCGGTGGGGGGCCAGATACGCAGTATTTT.

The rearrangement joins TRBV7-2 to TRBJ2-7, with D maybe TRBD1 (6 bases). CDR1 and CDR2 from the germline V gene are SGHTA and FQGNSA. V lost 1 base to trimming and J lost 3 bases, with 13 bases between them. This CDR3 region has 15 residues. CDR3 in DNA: TGTGCCAGCAGCTTAGACAGGACAGTTTACTACGAGCAGTACTTC. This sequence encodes CASSLDRTVYYEQYF.

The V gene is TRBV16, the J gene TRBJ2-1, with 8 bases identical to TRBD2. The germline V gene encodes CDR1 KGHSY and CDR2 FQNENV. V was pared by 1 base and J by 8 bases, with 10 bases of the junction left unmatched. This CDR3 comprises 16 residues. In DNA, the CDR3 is TGTGCCAGCAGCCAATTAGGTAGCGGGATCGGCGATGAGCAGTTCTTC. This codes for CASSQLGSGIGDEQFF. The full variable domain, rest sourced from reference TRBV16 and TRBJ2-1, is GEEVAQTPKHLVRGEGQKAKLYCAPIKGHSYVFWYQQVLKNEFKFLISFQNENVFDETGMPKERFSAKCLPNSPCSLEIQATKLEDSAVYFCASSQLGSGIGDEQFFGPGTRLTVL.

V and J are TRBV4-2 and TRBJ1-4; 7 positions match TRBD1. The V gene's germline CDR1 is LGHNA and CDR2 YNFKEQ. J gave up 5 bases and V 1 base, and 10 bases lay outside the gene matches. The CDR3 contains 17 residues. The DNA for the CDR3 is TGTGCCAGCAGCCAAGCCAAGGGGGCGTCGGGGAATGAAAAACTGTTTTTT. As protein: CASSQAKGASGNEKLFF.

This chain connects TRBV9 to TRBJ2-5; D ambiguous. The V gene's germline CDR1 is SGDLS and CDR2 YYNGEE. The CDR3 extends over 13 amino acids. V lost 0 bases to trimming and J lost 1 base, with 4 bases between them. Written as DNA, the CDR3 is TGTGCCAGCAGCGTAGGGCCCCAAGAGACCCAGTACTTC. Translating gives CASSVGPQETQYF.

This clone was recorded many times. In nucleotides, the CDR3 is TGTGCCAGCAGTCGGGCCAATAGCAATCAGCCCCAGCATTTT. It encodes CASSRANSNQPQHF. This chain connects TRBV6-6 to TRBJ1-5; D unresolved. Trimming removed 5 bases from V and 0 bases from J, with 8 bases in between. The CDR3 is made up of 14 amino acids. Germline V lookup: CDR1 MNHNY, CDR2 SVGAGI (reference sequence).